This T cell receptor (beta chain) was documented in a study of T-cell memory formation after mild COVID-19. Study information: Largely donor-specific sequence clusters came from two donors.

The study's findings and limits: Contracting clones from day 15 to 85 showed balanced CD4/CD8; later expanders favored CD4+. Confirmation was lacking for SARS-CoV-2 specificity of second-wave clones that peaked on day 37.

The table lists this clonotype with a few counts. As yet, its antigen is unknown. The CDR3 length is 17 residues. The V gene end was trimmed by 5 bases and the J gene end by 3 bases; junction bases not matched to a gene: 15. Germline CDR1 is MGHRA and CDR2 is YSYEKL. 5'RACE primed at constant segments yielded TCR alpha and TCR beta cDNA libraries bearing sample barcodes and UMIs. TCRdb recomputed calls from the 5' RACE reads with MiXCR, one row per CDR3 protein. The sample holds 140,000 to 150,000 distinct CDR3 sequences, under 30% seen once. The TCR was taken from an adult woman who had mild COVID-19 (a few samples of this study predate the infection). Cell type and time point are not known. Material for sequencing was PBMCs or a T cell subset sorted from them (not recorded which). This rearrangement joins TRBV4-1 to TRBJ2-7; 8 nucleotides align to TRBD2. Written as DNA, the CDR3 is TGCGCCAGCAGCGGGAGAGCTAGCGGGCTGGGCGGCTACGAGCAGTACTTC. Protein: CASSGRASGLGGYEQYF.